One and the same sample provided the 10 T cell receptor beta chains below, sequenced in a study of CD8 T cells in Susac syndrome. After extraction with the RNeasy kit, about 0.45 to 1 ug of the RNA was reverse transcribed using random hexamers. TCRdb re-called the immunoSEQ multiplex PCR reads with MiXCR, one entry per CDR3 protein. The sample lists a few hundred thousand distinct CDR3 sequences; approximately 95% were seen once. The material sequenced was CD4+ T cells from PBMCs. Source of these receptors: a human donor with multiple sclerosis.

The rearrangement uses TRBV30 and TRBJ2-7; the D is unclear. Trimming took 2 bases from V and 6 from J, leaving 11 bases between them. The length of the CDR3 is 12 residues. Germline CDR1 reads GTSNPN; CDR2 reads SVGIG (reference sequence). The CDR3: CAWSISRAEQYF. The DNA for the CDR3 is TGTGCCTGGAGTATTTCCCGGGCCGAGCAGTACTTC.

The rearrangement links TRBV30 to TRBJ2-7; D gene uncertain. The CDR3 is made up of 13 amino acids. CDR1 and CDR2 from the germline V gene are GTSNPN and SVGIG (reference sequence). V was trimmed by 2 bases and J by 7 bases, leaving 15 bases between them. This CDR3 reads CAWSIHGSTEQYF. In DNA, the CDR3 is TGTGCCTGGAGTATCCACGGTTCCACGGAGCAGTACTTC. The full variable domain, its missing parts supplied by reference TRBV30 and TRBJ2-7, is SQTIHQWPATLVQPVGSPLSLECTVEGTSNPNLYWYRQAAGRGLQLLFYSVGIGQISSEVPQNLSASRPQDRQFILSSKKLLLSDSGFYLCAWSIHGSTEQYFGPGTRLTVT.

The CDR3 DNA reads as TGCGCCAGAAAGACAGGGAACACTGAAGCTTTCTTT. It is translated as CARKTGNTEAFF. The chain carries TRBV23-1 and TRBJ1-1, with a tentative D call TRBD1 (6 bases). TRBV23-1 qualifies as an ORF whose function is uncertain. V was cut by 9 bases and J by 1 base, with 9 bases left in between. This CDR3 has 12 amino acids.

The chain carries TRBV27 and TRBJ1-1; perhaps TRBD1 as D (6 bases). CDR3 size: 15 residues. Trimming left V 2 bases short and J 1 base short, with 11 bases between. Germline V gives CDR1 MNHEY, CDR2 SMNVEV (reference sequence). CDR3 bases: TGTGCCAGCAGTTTAGGTACAGGGTGGAACACTGAAGCTTTCTTT. This translates into CASSLGTGWNTEAFF.

The chain has TRBV18 and TRBJ2-5, with a weak D call TRBD1 (6 bases). Germline CDR1 and CDR2: KGHSH and LQKENI. Trimming stripped 1 base from V and 5 bases from J, with 11 bases between. The CDR3 contains 14 residues. Here the CDR3 DNA reads TGTGCCAGCTCACCACAGCGTCAGGGGGAGACCCAGTACTTC. Its protein product is CASSPQRQGETQYF.

The genes are TRBV2 and TRBJ1-2; TRBD1 aligns across 8 bases. Germline-derived CDR1 and CDR2 are SNHLY and FYNNEI. J lost 2 bases, V lost 6 bases, and 11 bases had no gene match. The CDR3 is made up of 16 amino acids. The CDR3 loop is CASRSTWDRRNYGYTF. In nucleotides, the CDR3 is TGTGCCAGCAGATCCACCTGGGACAGGAGGAACTATGGCTACACCTTC.

The J gene is TRBJ2-3, the V gene TRBV5-1, with 9 bases that match TRBD2. Germline V lookup: CDR1 SGHRS, CDR2 YFSETQ. V trimming: 4 bases; J trimming: 2 bases; junction bases outside the gene matches: 8. This CDR3 has 16 amino acids. The CDR3 nucleotides read TGCGCCAGCAGCGCCGTCAGCGGGGGGAACACAGATACGCAGTATTTT. This codes for CASSAVSGGNTDTQYF.

The gene calls are TRBV2 and TRBJ2-4; D is possibly TRBD1 (6 bases). The V end was cut by 2 bases, the J end by 7 bases, with 21 bases between. Germline values: CDR1 SNHLY, CDR2 FYNNEI. The length of the CDR3 is 17 residues. The CDR3 reads CASSESPGMGAQNIQYF. The CDR3, as DNA: TGTGCCAGCAGTGAATCCCCCGGGATGGGGGCGCAGAACATTCAGTACTTC.

The rearrangement joins TRBV5-6 to TRBJ1-2; D may be TRBD1 (5 bases). The V end lost 1 base, the J end lost 5 bases, and 18 bases lay between the germline ends. CDR3 length: 16 amino acids. CDR1 is SGHDT, CDR2 YYEEEE, per germline. The CDR3 is CASSLWATAGQYGYTF. For the CDR3, the DNA is TGTGCCAGCAGCTTGTGGGCGACAGCGGGCCAATATGGCTACACCTTC.

Concerning this clonotype itself: At one end the junction does not follow the germline gene, possibly because of a read error. The chain joins TRBV5-1 to TRBJ2-3; D is unclear. The CDR3 sequence is 12 residues long. Germline loops: CDR1 SGHRS, CDR2 YFSETQ. The CDR3 sequence is CASSKSTDTQYF. The CDR3 DNA follows: TGTGCCAGCTCAAAAAGTACAGATACGCAGTATTTT. Full variable domain (missing parts from reference TRBV5-1 and TRBJ2-3): KAGVTQTPRYLIKTRGQQVTLSCSPISGHRSVSWYQQTPGQGLQFLFEYFSETQRNKGNFPGRFSGRQFSNSRSEMNVSTLELGDSALYLCASSKSTDTQYFGPGTRLTVL.